A single sample is the source of the 7 T cell receptor beta chains below, sequenced in a study of CD8+CD57+ T cells in acquired aplastic anemia. For CDR3 and TCR beta VDJ profiling, genomic DNA was the template used. TCRdb independently ran MiXCR on the reads; one entry per CDR3 protein. The sample carries about 420,000 distinct CDR3 sequences, approximately 70% recorded once. The sample taken for sequencing was sorted CD4+, CD8+, or CD8+CD57+ T cells (not recorded which) from PBMCs. The receptors come from a human donor in good health, serving as a control.

Details on this clonotype: Since a much larger clone is just one base distant, this may be a read error. The gene calls are TRBV7-9 and TRBJ2-1; D is uncertain. The CDR3 loop spans 12 amino acids. Germline V gene data show CDR1 as SEHNR and CDR2 as FQNEAQ (reference sequence). CDR3 coding DNA: TGTGCCAGCAGCCGAATGGGGAATGGGCAGTTCTTC. Amino acid sequence: CASSRMGNGQFF.

The chain joins TRBV7-3 to TRBJ2-7; no firm D call. Germline lookup yields CDR1 SGHTA and CDR2 FQGTGA. Trimming stripped 2 bases from V and 2 bases from J, with 19 bases between. CDR3 size: 17 residues. This chain's CDR3 is CASSLGPPGEVAYEQYF. The CDR3 DNA sequence: TGTGCCAGCAGCTTAGGCCCCCCCGGTGAAGTTGCCTACGAGCAGTACTTC.

This clonotype has only a few counts. One end of the junction does not line up with germline, which may come from a read error. This chain joins TRBV7-2 and TRBJ2-1; D unclear. The CDR3 has 12 amino acids. In germline, CDR1 is SGHTA, CDR2 FQGNSA. CDR3 bases: TGTGCCAGCAGCTTAGCGTACAATGCGCAGTTCTTC. It translates to CASSLAYNAQFF.

This clonotype was seen a single time. The chain links TRBV5-6 to TRBJ2-7, with D possibly being TRBD1 or TRBD2 (5 bases each). V was trimmed by 0 bases and J by 0 bases, leaving 13 bases between them. CDR1 is SGHDT and CDR2 is YYEEEE in the germline V gene. CDR3 length equals 16 residues. This CDR3 is CASSLALWGSSYEQYF. For the CDR3, the DNA is TGTGCCAGCAGCTTGGCACTATGGGGGTCCTCCTACGAGCAGTACTTC.

The chain uses TRBV12-3 or TRBV12-4 and TRBJ2-5, with TRBD2 as a possible D gene (6 bases). The V end was cut by 0 bases, the J end by 2 bases, with 10 bases between. This CDR3 contains 15 residues. This CDR3 reads CASSLAGGFQETQYF. The CDR3 DNA reads TGTGCCAGCAGTTTAGCGGGGGGATTTCAAGAGACCCAGTACTTC.

This chain links TRBV20-1 with TRBJ1-4, with 8 bases lining up with TRBD1. Germline V gives CDR1 DFQATT, CDR2 SNEGSKA (reference sequence). The CDR3 is 15 residues long. J gave up 6 bases and V 3 bases, and 9 bases lay outside the gene matches. The CDR3: CSASTTGQGYEKLFF. The CDR3 coding sequence is TGCAGTGCTAGTACCACCGGACAGGGCTATGAAAAACTGTTTTTT.

This clonotype was detected many times. The chain couples TRBV9 to TRBJ2-6; D not resolved. V shed 0 bases and J shed 4 bases, with 8 bases lying between them. The CDR3 consists of 15 residues. Germline V gene data show CDR1 as SGDLS and CDR2 as YYNGEE. The CDR3, as DNA: TGTGCCAGCAGCGTAGGGGGTGGGGGGGCCAACGTCCTGACTTTC. Its protein product is CASSVGGGGANVLTF.